Shown below are 30 T cell receptor beta chains from a single sample sequenced in a study of blood T cell repertoires in COVID-19. This table comes from immunoSEQ multiplex PCR, and its TCRdb copy is limited to in-frame clones, with some not included. The repertoire holds about 220,000 clones, with around 84% as singletons. The sequenced sample consisted of peripheral blood. The source of these receptors is a middle-aged man with active or convalescent COVID-19.

This chain links TRBV29-1 with TRBJ1-5; D not certain. CDR1 and CDR2 (germline): SQVTM, ANQGSEA. The CDR3 runs 13 residues. The germline V and J ends were trimmed by 5 bases and 4 bases, with 12 bases remaining between them. CDR3 coding DNA: TGCAGCGTTCTAGCTGGGTCGAATCAGCCCCAGCATTTT. Amino acids: CSVLAGSNQPQHF.

This clone occurred once. V usage is TRBV24-1 and J usage is TRBJ2-5, with TRBD2 matching 12 bases. The CDR3 is 16 residues long. The germline V gene has CDR1 KGHDR and CDR2 SFDVKD. V lost 4 bases to trimming and J lost 4 bases; unmatched junction nucleotides: 6. The CDR3 protein is CATSDQTSGSLETQYF. The CDR3 DNA sequence: TGTGCCACCAGTGACCAGACTAGCGGGAGTTTAGAGACCCAGTACTTC.

This chain joins TRBV2 and TRBJ2-1; no clear D. This CDR3 region has 12 residues. V was trimmed by 11 bases and J by 1 base, leaving 9 bases between them. The germline V gene encodes CDR1 SNHLY and CDR2 FYNNEI. The CDR3 nucleotides are TGTGCCGGGTTACAGTCCTACAATGAGCAGTTCTTC. It specifies CAGLQSYNEQFF.

This chain uses TRBV18 with TRBJ1-1; D not certain. Trimming removed 3 bases at V and 4 bases at J, with 9 bases between. The CDR3 is 13 amino acids. Germline V gene sequence: CDR1 KGHSH, CDR2 LQKENI. The CDR3 sequence is CASSPGEGTEAFF. In DNA, the CDR3 is TGTGCCAGCTCACCTGGGGAGGGCACTGAAGCTTTCTTT.

The chain employs TRBV3-1 (or the pseudogene TRBV3-2) and TRBJ2-3; possible D gene TRBD2, 6 bases. The V end lost 3 bases, the J end lost 5 bases, and 15 bases lay between the germline ends. The CDR3 loop spans 15 amino acids. CDR1 and CDR2 from the germline V gene are LGHDT and YNNKEL (reference sequence). This chain's CDR3 is CASSQLRRGIDTQYF. The CDR3 DNA reads TGTGCCAGCAGCCAGCTGAGGCGGGGAATAGATACGCAGTATTTT.

This sequence joins TRBV28 and TRBJ1-4, with TRBD1 as a possible D gene (5 bases). V gave up 7 bases and J gave up 0 bases, with 12 bases separating them. The germline V gene encodes CDR1 MDHEN and CDR2 SYDVKM. CDR3 length equals 15 residues. This chain's CDR3 is CASNGASATNEKLFF. The DNA of the CDR3 is TGTGCCAGCAATGGGGCCTCGGCAACTAATGAAAAACTGTTTTTT.

The chain employs TRBV5-1 and TRBJ2-1, with TRBD2 matching over 12 bases. Germline assignment: CDR1 SGHRS and CDR2 YFSETQ. CDR3 length: 16 amino acids. V was clipped by 0 bases and J by 3 bases; unmatched bases: 1. CDR3 amino acids: CASSLELAGGYNEQFF. In DNA, the CDR3 is TGCGCCAGCAGCTTGGAACTAGCGGGGGGCTACAATGAGCAGTTCTTC. The full variable domain, rest sourced from reference TRBV5-1 and TRBJ2-1, is KAGVTQTPRYLIKTRGQQVTLSCSPISGHRSVSWYQQTPGQGLQFLFEYFSETQRNKGNFPGRFSGRQFSNSRSEMNVSTLELGDSALYLCASSLELAGGYNEQFFGPGTRLTVL.

The chain carries TRBV5-8 and TRBJ2-7; a possible D gene is TRBD1 (5 bases). CDR1 is SGHTS and CDR2 is YDEGEE in the germline V gene. Trimming shortened V by 4 bases and J by 9 bases, and 23 bases separated the two germline ends. The CDR3 consists of 15 residues. The CDR3 region has the DNA TGTGCCAGCAGCCGGCCCCAGGGTTATTCTGATGGGCAGTACTTC. Its protein product is CASSRPQGYSDGQYF.

This chain connects TRBV5-6 to TRBJ1-2; a possible D gene is TRBD1 (6 bases). The CDR3 is 14 residues long. Trimming took off 4 bases at V and 3 bases at J, with 13 bases between the two ends. The germline V gene has CDR1 SGHDT and CDR2 YYEEEE. CDR3 loop: CASSRSYRDYGYTF. The CDR3 region has the DNA TGTGCCAGCAGCCGGTCATACAGGGACTATGGCTACACCTTC.

The rearrangement joins TRBV5-1 to TRBJ2-3; TRBD1 might be the D (6 bases). Trimming shortened V by 4 bases and J by 4 bases, and 13 bases separated the two germline ends. CDR1 is SGHRS, CDR2 YFSETQ, per germline. The CDR3 contains 14 residues. The CDR3 region is CASSITGSSDTQYF. DNA of the CDR3: TGCGCCAGCAGCATAACAGGGTCGTCAGATACGCAGTATTTT.

The chain employs TRBV2 and TRBJ2-3, with TRBD2 matching 11 bases. Trimming took 8 bases from V and 2 from J; bases not matched to a gene: 15. CDR1 is SNHLY and CDR2 is FYNNEI in the germline V gene. There are 18 residues in the CDR3. The CDR3 coding sequence is TGTGCCAGCTCCAGGGGGTTGACTAGCGGGGCTACCACAGATACGCAGTATTTT. Protein sequence: CASSRGLTSGATTDTQYF.

The V call is TRBV18, the J call TRBJ1-5; no clear D gene. There are 14 residues in the CDR3. Trimming removed 0 bases at V and 7 bases at J, with 10 bases between. Looked up from germline, CDR1 is KGHSH and CDR2 is LQKENI. The CDR3 region is CASSPPEVYQPQHF. CDR3 in DNA: TGTGCCAGCTCACCACCGGAGGTCTACCAGCCCCAGCATTTT.

The chain has TRBV25-1 and TRBJ2-1, with 8 bases matching TRBD1. Germline CDR1 MGHDK, CDR2 SYGVNS. The J segment lost 2 bases and the V segment lost 3 bases, leaving 3 bases of the junction unmatched. The CDR3 length is 15 residues. In nucleotides, the CDR3 is TGTGCCAGCAGTGACCTCAGGGGGCCCTACAATGAGCAGTTCTTC. This translates into CASSDLRGPYNEQFF.

This chain connects TRBV12-3 or TRBV12-4 to TRBJ2-4; TRBD1 matches 11 bases. The CDR3 sequence is 13 residues long. J lost 8 bases, V lost 7 bases, and 4 bases had no gene match. The CDR3, as DNA: TGTGCCAGCACCTTGGACAGGGGGCACATTCAGTACTTC. It codes for CASTLDRGHIQYF.

The chain recombines TRBV19 with TRBJ1-1; no definite D call. The CDR3 has 14 amino acids. Germline V gene data show CDR1 as LNHDA and CDR2 as SQIVND (reference sequence). V was cut by 4 bases and J by 5 bases, with 14 bases left in between. CDR3 in amino acids: CASSTVRESTEAFF. In DNA form, the CDR3 reads TGTGCCAGTAGTACCGTTAGGGAGAGTACTGAAGCTTTCTTT.

This clone was seen more than once but under ten times. This chain connects TRBV5-1 to TRBJ2-5, with D possibly TRBD1 on 5 matching bases. The germline V gene encodes CDR1 SGHRS and CDR2 YFSETQ. Trimming cost V 5 bases and J 2 bases, with 10 bases left between them. The CDR3 extends over 13 amino acids. CDR3 DNA sequence: TGCGCCAGCAGATTCGGACAACAAGAGACCCAGTACTTC. As protein: CASRFGQQETQYF.

The rearrangement uses TRBV27 and TRBJ2-7; 12 nucleotides match TRBD1. CDR1 is MNHEY, CDR2 SMNVEV, per germline (reference sequence). This CDR3 has 15 residues. The trim removed 5 bases at V and 7 bases at J, leaving 9 bases unmatched. The CDR3 here is CASSPGTGGGGEQYV. CDR3 sequence (DNA): TGTGCCAGCAGTCCCGGGACAGGGGGCGGAGGGGAGCAGTACGTC.

CDR3 protein: CASSPSGMTSGINYEQYF. As DNA, the CDR3 is TGTGCCAGCAGTCCGAGCGGGATGACTAGCGGGATTAACTACGAGCAGTACTTC. This chain links TRBV27 with TRBJ2-7; 11 nucleotides agree with TRBD2. V was pared by 5 bases and J by 3 bases, with 15 bases of the junction left unmatched. The CDR3 spans 18 residues. Germline CDR1 is MNHEY and CDR2 is SMNVEV (reference sequence).

V usage is TRBV7-3 and J usage is TRBJ2-1; 14 bases agree with TRBD2. Germline loops: CDR1 SGHTA, CDR2 FQGTGA. The trim removed 4 bases at V and 3 bases at J, leaving 2 bases unmatched. CDR3 size: 16 residues. The CDR3 reads CASSSGLAGDYNEQFF. The DNA of the CDR3 is TGTGCCAGCAGCTCGGGACTAGCGGGGGACTACAATGAGCAGTTCTTC. Full variable domain (outside the CDR3, taken from reference TRBV7-3 and TRBJ2-1): GAGVSQTPSNKVTEKGKYVELRCDPISGHTALYWYRQSLGQGPEFLIYFQGTGAADDSGLPNDRFFAVRPEGSVSTLKIQRTERGDSAVYLCASSSGLAGDYNEQFFGPGTRLTVL.

This chain joins TRBV7-3 and TRBJ2-1; weak D call: TRBD2 (5 bases). The germline V and J ends were trimmed by 4 bases and 7 bases, with 26 bases remaining between them. The V gene's germline CDR1 is SGHTA and CDR2 FQGTGA. The CDR3 loop spans 18 amino acids. Here the CDR3 reads CASSSPPGGGPWSNEQFF. In DNA, the CDR3 is TGTGCCAGCAGCTCCCCCCCCGGAGGCGGGCCTTGGAGTAATGAGCAGTTCTTC.

V gene TRBV5-1 combines with J gene TRBJ2-3, with D possibly matching TRBD1 (6 bases). Trimming removed 7 bases at V and 3 bases at J, with 12 bases between. Germline lookup yields CDR1 SGHRS and CDR2 YFSETQ. The CDR3 contains 13 residues. The CDR3 region has the DNA TGCGCCAGCGGTCTCCAGGGGACAGATACGCAGTATTTT. Translating gives CASGLQGTDTQYF.

There are a few counts of this clone. The V call is TRBV3-1 (or the pseudogene TRBV3-2), the J call TRBJ1-2; D is perhaps TRBD1 (5 bases). V was cut by 2 bases and J by 6 bases, with 19 bases left in between. Germline-derived CDR1 and CDR2 are LGHDT and YNNKEL (reference sequence). The CDR3 has 16 amino acids. The CDR3 region has the DNA TGTGCCAGCAGCCAACATAAGCCAGGGCAATTCCATGGCTACACCTTC. It yields the protein CASSQHKPGQFHGYTF.

The chain links TRBV7-9 to TRBJ1-5; D uncertain. Germline CDR1 is SEHNR and CDR2 is FQNEAQ (reference sequence). The CDR3 has 14 amino acids. Trimming removed 4 bases from V and 4 bases from J, with 11 bases in between. The CDR3 here is CASSSGIPNQPQHF. CDR3 DNA: TGTGCCAGCAGCTCCGGGATTCCGAATCAGCCCCAGCATTTT.

This chain connects TRBV19 to TRBJ1-1; D may be TRBD1 (5 bases). Trimming removed 5 bases from V and 5 bases from J, with 9 bases in between. The CDR3 sequence is 12 residues long. CDR1 and CDR2 from the germline V gene are LNHDA and SQIVND (reference sequence). The CDR3 reads CASSQRGTEAFF. Here the CDR3 DNA reads TGTGCCAGTAGTCAACGGGGGACTGAAGCTTTCTTT. The variable domain in full, with the rest retrieved from reference TRBV19 and TRBJ1-1, is DGGITQSPKYLFRKEGQNVTLSCEQNLNHDAMYWYRQDPGQGLRLIYYSQIVNDFQKGDIAEGYSVSREKKESFPLTVTSAQKNPTAFYLCASSQRGTEAFFGQGTRLTVV.

The rearrangement joins TRBV3-1 (or the pseudogene TRBV3-2) to TRBJ1-3; D possibly corresponds to TRBD1 (6 bases). The germline V and J ends were trimmed by 0 bases and 3 bases, with 15 bases remaining between them. This CDR3 has 17 amino acids. The germline V gene has CDR1 LGHDT and CDR2 YNNKEL (reference sequence). The CDR3 loop reads CASSQDYRAKGGNTIYF. In DNA, the CDR3 is TGTGCCAGCAGCCAAGATTACAGGGCAAAAGGTGGAAACACCATATATTTT.

V and J are TRBV11-2 and TRBJ1-1; D call uncertain. There are 12 residues in the CDR3. Germline lookup yields CDR1 SGHAT and CDR2 FQNNGV. The V gene lost 6 bases and the J gene lost 9 bases, with 14 bases spanning the gap. DNA of the CDR3: TGTGCCAGCAGTTGGGCAGCCGAGAAAGCTTTCTTT. Its protein product is CASSWAAEKAFF.

This clone appeared once. CDR3 DNA sequence: TGTGCCAGCAAGACTAGCGGGGGGTTCGACGAGCAGTACGTC. Protein sequence: CASKTSGGFDEQYV. The rearrangement uses TRBV2 and TRBJ2-7; 13 bases match TRBD2. The CDR3 contains 14 residues. Germline V gene sequence: CDR1 SNHLY, CDR2 FYNNEI. V shed 7 bases and J 5 bases; nucleotides not matched to a gene: 5.

The chain links TRBV28 to TRBJ2-1; the D is unclear. The CDR3 runs to 12 residues. Germline CDR1 MDHEN, CDR2 SYDVKM. Trimming left V 5 bases short and J 4 bases short, with 6 bases between. The DNA for the CDR3 is TGTGCCAGCAGTACTCCTTACAATGAGCAGTTCTTC. Protein product: CASSTPYNEQFF.

A word on this clone: Other DNA sequences in this sample translate to the same CDR3. The J gene is TRBJ1-5, the V gene TRBV5-1; D remains unclear. The CDR3 is 13 amino acids. Trimming removed 4 bases from V and 2 bases from J, with 7 bases in between. The germline V gene has CDR1 SGHRS and CDR2 YFSETQ. The CDR3 protein is CASSPQGNQPQHF. The CDR3 bases are TGCGCCAGCAGCCCGCAGGGCAATCAGCCCCAGCATTTT.

J is TRBJ2-4 and V is TRBV7-8; D remains unclear. Trimming pared 1 base from V and 2 bases from J, leaving 6 bases between. The CDR3 has 14 residues. CDR1 and CDR2 (germline): SGHVS, FQNEAQ. The CDR3 loop is CASSLGRTKNIQYF. The CDR3 DNA follows: TGTGCCAGCAGCTTAGGGAGAACCAAAAACATTCAGTACTTC.